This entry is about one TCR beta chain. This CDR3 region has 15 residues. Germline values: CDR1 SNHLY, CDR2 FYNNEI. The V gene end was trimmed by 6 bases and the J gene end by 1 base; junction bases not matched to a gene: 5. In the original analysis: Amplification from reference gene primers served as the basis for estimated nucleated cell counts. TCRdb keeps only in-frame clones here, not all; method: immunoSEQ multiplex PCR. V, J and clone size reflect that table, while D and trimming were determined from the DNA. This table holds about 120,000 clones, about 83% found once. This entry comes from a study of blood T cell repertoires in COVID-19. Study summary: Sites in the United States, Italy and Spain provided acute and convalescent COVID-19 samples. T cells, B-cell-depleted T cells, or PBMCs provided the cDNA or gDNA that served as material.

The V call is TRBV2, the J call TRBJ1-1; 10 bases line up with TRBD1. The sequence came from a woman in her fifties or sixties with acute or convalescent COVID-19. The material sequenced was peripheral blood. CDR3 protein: CASSGTGEENTEAFF. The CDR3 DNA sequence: TGTGCCAGCAGCGGGACAGGGGAGGAGAACACTGAAGCTTTCTTT. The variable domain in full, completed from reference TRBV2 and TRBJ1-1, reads EPEVTQTPSHQVTQMGQEVILRCVPISNHLYFYWYRQILGQKVEFLVSFYNNEISEKSEIFDDQFSVERPDGSNFTLKIRSTKLEDSAMYFCASSGTGEENTEAFFGQGTRLTVV.